These T cell receptor beta chains were read from a single sample in a study of cytomegalovirus exposure and HLA in healthy donors. TCRdb keeps only in-frame clones here, not all; method: immunoSEQ multiplex PCR. The clone table shows under 130,000 clones, with the ten largest holding more than 0.5%. The material sequenced was PBMCs. These receptors came from a man between 50 and 59 years old in good health and CMV-seronegative. Each CDR3 is given with its conserved first and last residue. The D gene is left open where the match is weak.

len: 13; v_gene: TRBV18; d_gene: TRBD1; j_gene: TRBJ1-2; CDR3aa: CASSGTEGYGYTF
len: 13; v_gene: TRBV2; d_gene: NA; j_gene: TRBJ1-1; CDR3aa: CASLGVGNTEAFF
len: 14; v_gene: TRBV7-2; d_gene: NA; j_gene: TRBJ1-1; CDR3aa: CASRVGGHITEAFF
len: 11; v_gene: TRBV4-1; d_gene: NA; j_gene: TRBJ1-1; CDR3aa: CASSRGAEAFF
len: 12; v_gene: TRBV19; d_gene: NA; j_gene: TRBJ1-1; CDR3aa: CAAGGRNTEAFF
len: 14; v_gene: TRBV11-3; d_gene: NA; j_gene: TRBJ2-1; CDR3aa: CATGGVSSYNEQFF
len: 14; v_gene: TRBV5-1; d_gene: NA; j_gene: TRBJ1-1; CDR3aa: CASSLVSTPTEAFF
len: 15; v_gene: TRBV14; d_gene: TRBD1; j_gene: TRBJ2-5; CDR3aa: CASSHGTGGRETQYF
len: 16; v_gene: TRBV4-3; d_gene: NA; j_gene: TRBJ1-3; CDR3aa: CASSQETINSGNTIYF
len: 15; v_gene: TRBV7-9; d_gene: TRBD1; j_gene: TRBJ2-1; CDR3aa: CASNQGQGAYNEQFF
len: 14; v_gene: TRBV7-2; d_gene: NA; j_gene: TRBJ2-1; CDR3aa: CASSFSSDINEQFF
len: 16; v_gene: TRBV18; d_gene: TRBD1; j_gene: TRBJ1-1; CDR3aa: CASSPSDRGLNTEAFF
len: 18; v_gene: TRBV4-3; d_gene: NA; j_gene: TRBJ2-7; CDR3aa: CASSLRVPTRYQAYEQYF
len: 15; v_gene: TRBV5-1; d_gene: NA; j_gene: TRBJ1-1; CDR3aa: CASSLVNAGNTEAFF
len: 17; v_gene: TRBV5-4; d_gene: TRBD2; j_gene: TRBJ2-7; CDR3aa: CASSDGTSGRAGYEQYF
len: 15; v_gene: TRBV15; d_gene: TRBD2; j_gene: TRBJ2-3; CDR3aa: CATRPALAGLDTQYF